This section outlines one T cell receptor beta chain sequence together with its context. Which antigen it targets is not known. Per-nucleotide qualities are absent, and no much larger clonotype sits a single base away. The collaborating institutions used their own protocols to collect whole blood in K2EDTA tubes. For TCRbeta analysis, collaborator samples were shipped as frozen whole blood, as isolated PBMCs, or as DNA extracted from either sample type. The germline V gene specifies KGHSH as CDR1 and LQKENI as CDR2. The germline ends are 16 bases apart after V is trimmed by 5 bases and J by 0 bases. There are 17 amino acids in the CDR3, from cysteine to phenylalanine inclusive. Of the read, only the CDR3 DNA is kept; its 51 bases are in frame from base 1. TCRbeta CDR3 regions were amplified from genomic DNA using the immunoSEQ Assay, a bias-controlled multiplex PCR. In the paper's pipeline: Nucleated cell counts per sample were estimated from amplification of reference gene primers within the assay. To quantify the absolute abundance of each unique TCRbeta CDR3 rearrangement, sequence reads were collapsed and filtered. Productive Simpson clonality was computed per sample as the square root of Simpson's diversity index over productive rearrangements. The source is immuneACCESS, and TCRdb retained only in-frame sequences with V and J called. Part of the clones is not carried over; for the studies checked, unresolved V genes explain less than half of this, and the remainder is unexplained. V and J calls and clone size are given by that table; D and trimming were obtained from the DNA. The sample table lists roughly 390,000 clones, 85% of them with a count of one. The ten most abundant clones make up 3.5% to 4% of the sample.

The entry originates in a study of blood T cell repertoires in COVID-19 (dated by TCRdb to between 2020 and 2021). Looking at the study overall: Samples from collaborators originated in the United States, Italy and Spain and spanned both the acute and convalescent phases of COVID-19. The prospective study material was composed of cDNA or gDNA derived from T cells, B-cell-depleted T cells, or PBMCs. The dataset comprised deeply sampled blood TCRbeta repertoires from subjects exposed to, actively infected with, or recovered from COVID-19. The repertoires were released in a freely available public database meant as a resource for research on the immune response to SARS-CoV-2. Samples came from the ongoing ImmuneRACE study (first 160 participants) plus 1,254 subjects from 6 global collaborators. Sample metadata almost always included a de-identified subject ID, COVID-19 status, age in years and sex. HLA class I and class II types, where available, came from metadata supplied by the sample provider rather than from assay-based typing. Paper-wide results and their limitations: How much clinical and demographic metadata was included differed by source and by participant, and the metadata was provided uncurated.

The rearrangement combines TRBV18 with TRBJ1-4; the best D guess is TRBD1, with 5 bases matching. The specimen sequenced was peripheral blood. This TCR was sampled from a woman between 18 and 29 years old with acute or convalescent COVID-19. The DNA reads TGTGCCAGCTCATCCTTGCCAGGGCATACAACTAATGAAAAACTGTTTTTT. This sequence encodes CASSSLPGHTTNEKLFF.